One and the same sample provided the 24 T cell receptor beta chains below, sequenced in a study of cytomegalovirus exposure and HLA in healthy donors. The primer mix had 60 Vbeta and 13 Jbeta primers. Only in-frame clones appear in the TCRdb table, and some are missing; sequencing was by immunoSEQ multiplex PCR. The table includes more than 200,000 clones, 82% detected once. Material for sequencing was PBMCs. All receptors come from a man aged 40-55 years in good health and CMV-seropositive.

V and J are TRBV27 and TRBJ1-4; D remains unclear. V shed 5 bases and J shed 0 bases, with 13 bases lying between them. Germline V CDR1 and CDR2: MNHEY, SMNVEV (reference sequence). This CDR3 comprises 16 residues. The CDR3 DNA sequence: TGTGCCAGCAGTCGGGGAGTCGGTACAACTAATGAAAAACTGTTTTTT. Translated: CASSRGVGTTNEKLFF.

The chain recombines TRBV19 with TRBJ2-5; D perhaps matches TRBD2 (5 bases). Germline-derived CDR1 and CDR2 are LNHDA and SQIVND (reference sequence). With 5 bases removed from V and 5 bases from J, the gap between germline ends came to 15 bases. This CDR3 spans 14 amino acids. The CDR3 DNA reads TGTGCCAGTAGTCCCCGGGGAAGGATGGAGACCCAGTACTTC. Translation gives CASSPRGRMETQYF.

The V call is TRBV7-6, the J call TRBJ2-4; 11 nucleotides align to TRBD1. The junction had 3 bases not matched to a gene; V was cut back by 1 base and J by 7 bases. This CDR3 has 15 amino acids. In germline, CDR1 is SGHVS, CDR2 FNYEAQ. This CDR3 reads CASSLGTGGSNIQYF. The CDR3 DNA follows: TGTGCCAGCAGCTTAGGGACAGGGGGCTCCAACATTCAGTACTTC.

This chain joins TRBV10-3 and TRBJ1-2, with D possibly TRBD1 on 5 matching bases. Germline V lookup: CDR1 ENHRY, CDR2 SYGVKD. V lost 6 bases and J 6 bases, leaving 11 bases between the germline ends. The CDR3 totals 12 residues. The CDR3 spells CAIRDSGNGYTF. DNA of the CDR3: TGTGCCATCAGAGATTCAGGGAATGGCTACACCTTC.

As for this clone: The CDR3 ends on some other residue instead of the conserved phenylalanine or tryptophan, so this is likely a read error. No DNA is shown, since the ends of the CDR3 on it are uncertain; the CDR3 is the one TCRdb lists. This chain's CDR3 is CASSVEIPPAI. V gene TRBV9 combines with J gene TRBJ2-7; the table gives TRBD2 as D, unverified against the DNA. Germline CDR1 reads SGDLS; CDR2 reads YYNGEE. The CDR3 is made up of 11 amino acids, end residues included.

This clone has just a few counts. The chain employs TRBV5-1 and TRBJ2-6; D not certain. V lost 1 base and J 0 bases, leaving 11 bases between the germline ends. Per the germline V gene, CDR1 is SGHRS and CDR2 is YFSETQ. The CDR3 sequence is 17 residues long. The CDR3 is CASSLHAIDSGANVLTF. In nucleotides, the CDR3 is TGCGCCAGCAGCTTGCACGCTATAGACTCTGGGGCCAACGTCCTGACTTTC.

The J gene is TRBJ2-1, the V gene TRBV27; 10 bases fit TRBD2. The CDR3 is made up of 17 amino acids. Germline V gene lookup returns CDR1 MNHEY and CDR2 SMNVEV (reference sequence). Trimming at V came to 5 bases and at J to 0 bases, leaving 7 bases not matched to a gene. In DNA, the CDR3 is TGTGCCAGCAGTCCCGGACTAGCGGCACTCTCCTACAATGAGCAGTTCTTC. It specifies CASSPGLAALSYNEQFF.

This clone was seen only a few times. The rearrangement uses TRBV5-1 and TRBJ2-7; the match to TRBD2 covers 11 bases. J lost 1 base, V lost 1 base, and 4 bases had no gene match. Germline loops: CDR1 SGHRS, CDR2 YFSETQ. The CDR3 consists of 16 residues. This chain's CDR3 is CASSLTGLADSYEQYF. The CDR3 DNA follows: TGCGCCAGCAGCTTGACGGGACTAGCGGATTCCTACGAGCAGTACTTC.

CDR3 in amino acids: CASSVSASNSADTQYF. CDR3 DNA: TGTGCCAGCAGCGTATCAGCTAGCAATTCAGCAGATACGCAGTATTTT. This chain links TRBV9 with TRBJ2-3, with a possible D match to TRBD2 (5 bases). Germline lookup yields CDR1 SGDLS and CDR2 YYNGEE. V lost 1 base to trimming and J lost 4 bases, with 16 bases between them. The CDR3 loop spans 16 amino acids.

The rearrangement uses TRBV10-2 and TRBJ1-5, with D unclear. Germline loops: CDR1 WSHSY, CDR2 SAAADI. The V and J ends lost 3 bases and 7 bases respectively, with 16 bases between them. The CDR3 runs to 15 residues. CDR3 DNA: TGCGCCAGCAGTGACACAGTCCGAGGGAACCAGCCCCAGCATTTT. This encodes CASSDTVRGNQPQHF.

This clone was seen only a few times. This chain connects TRBV27 to TRBJ2-2; no reliable D call. The V and J ends lost 2 bases and 7 bases respectively, with 5 bases between them. The CDR3 is 12 amino acids. CDR1 and CDR2 from the germline V gene are MNHEY and SMNVEV (reference sequence). The CDR3 is CASSLPGGELFF. CDR3 sequence (DNA): TGTGCCAGCAGTTTACCGGGCGGGGAGCTGTTTTTT.

The J gene is TRBJ1-2, the V gene TRBV11-2; 8 bases fit TRBD1. The length of the CDR3 is 14 residues. Looked up from germline, CDR1 is SGHAT and CDR2 is FQNNGV. The V and J ends lost 4 bases and 5 bases, in that order; junction bases with no gene match: 6. CDR3 sequence (DNA): TGTGCCAGCAGCTCGGATGGGACAGGATATGGCTACACCTTC. Translated: CASSSDGTGYGYTF. Full variable domain (missing parts from reference TRBV11-2 and TRBJ1-2): EAGVAQSPRYKIIEKRQSVAFWCNPISGHATLYWYQQILGQGPKLLIQFQNNGVVDDSQLPKDRFSAERLKGVDSTLKIQPAKLEDSAVYLCASSSDGTGYGYTFGSGTRLTVV.

The rearrangement joins TRBV6-5 to TRBJ2-1, with a possible D match to TRBD2 (5 bases). Trimming removed 7 bases at V and 0 bases at J, with 13 bases between. Per the germline V gene, CDR1 is MNHEY and CDR2 is SVGAGI. The CDR3 is 15 residues long. The CDR3 is CASTRTLSSYNEQFF. CDR3 bases: TGTGCCAGCACCCGGACTCTTAGCTCCTACAATGAGCAGTTCTTC.

The chain recombines TRBV6-4 with TRBJ2-2; TRBD2 matches at 7 bases. J lost 0 bases, V lost 6 bases, and 4 bases had no gene match. CDR3 size: 15 residues. The germline gives CDR1 MRHNA, CDR2 SNTAGT. CDR3 nucleotide sequence: TGTGCCAGCAGAAAGACTAGCTCGAACACCGGGGAGCTGTTTTTT. It codes for CASRKTSSNTGELFF.

The V gene is TRBV9, the J gene TRBJ2-1, with D maybe TRBD1 (5 bases). This CDR3 contains 16 residues. Germline V gives CDR1 SGDLS, CDR2 YYNGEE. Trimming pared 1 base from V and 3 bases from J, leaving 14 bases between. DNA for the CDR3: TGTGCCAGCAGCGTAAATTCAGGGTATGGCTACAATGAGCAGTTCTTC. It encodes CASSVNSGYGYNEQFF.

The rearrangement uses TRBV23-1 and TRBJ2-7, with 7 bases identical to TRBD1. TRBV23-1 is labeled an ORF, and its function is uncertain. The V and J ends lost 1 base and 0 bases, in that order; junction bases with no gene match: 9. CDR3 size: 17 residues. As DNA, the CDR3 is TGCGCCAGCAGTCAATTCAGTGGACAGGAGATCTCCTACGAGCAGTACGTC. It translates to CASSQFSGQEISYEQYV.

The V gene is TRBV28, the J gene TRBJ2-2; 12 nucleotides align to TRBD2. The V gene's germline CDR1 is MDHEN and CDR2 SYDVKM. This CDR3 is built from 20 residues. V shed 6 bases, J shed 4 bases, and the junction held 18 bases outside the gene matches. DNA for the CDR3: TGTGCCAGCAGCTCACATTCCCTAGCGGGAGGGCCCTCGGGCACCGGGGAGCTGTTTTTT. This codes for CASSSHSLAGGPSGTGELFF.

This clone was observed a few times. The V call is TRBV5-6, the J call TRBJ1-2; TRBD1 is a possible D gene (5 bases). The CDR3 totals 14 residues. Germline CDR1 reads SGHDT; CDR2 reads YYEEEE. V shed 4 bases and J shed 5 bases, with 15 bases lying between them. The CDR3 loop is CASSPRGLDYGYTF. CDR3 sequence (DNA): TGTGCCAGCAGCCCACGGGGACTCGATTATGGCTACACCTTC.

V is TRBV5-4 and J is TRBJ2-3; 7 bases map to TRBD2. Germline loops: CDR1 SGHNT, CDR2 YYREEE (reference sequence). The ends lost 3 bases at V and 4 bases at J; junction bases unmatched: 14. The CDR3 is 17 amino acids. CDR3 nucleotide sequence: TGTGCCAGCAGCTCCCGCGGCGGGGGATCCAGTTCAGATACGCAGTATTTT. It specifies CASSSRGGGSSSDTQYF.

A word on this clone: The junction and the germline gene differ at one end; a read error may be behind it. The rearrangement links TRBV6-6 to TRBJ2-3; 14 bases are shared with TRBD2. The CDR3 contains 14 residues. From germline, CDR1 is MNHNY and CDR2 SVGAGI (reference sequence). CDR3 in amino acids: CASSSGTSGRVAHF. CDR3 nucleotide sequence: TGTGCCAGCAGTTCCGGGACTAGCGGGAGAGTGGCGCATTTT.

This clone was recorded a few times. The chain uses TRBV29-1 and TRBJ2-1; D ambiguous. The germline gives CDR1 SQVTM, CDR2 ANQGSEA. The CDR3 contains 13 residues. V was shortened by 4 bases and J by 4 bases, with 11 bases between the two germline ends. The CDR3 region has the DNA TGCAGCGTTGGCCCTAATACTTACAATGAGCAGTTCTTC. This codes for CSVGPNTYNEQFF.

The chain has TRBV6-5 and TRBJ1-2; weak D call: TRBD1 (5 bases). In germline, CDR1 is MNHEY, CDR2 SVGAGI. This CDR3 is built from 13 residues. With 0 bases removed from V and 6 bases from J, the gap between germline ends came to 8 bases. DNA of the CDR3: TGTGCCAGCAGTTACTCGATAGGGGATGGCTACACCTTC. Protein product: CASSYSIGDGYTF.

This chain uses TRBV19 with TRBJ1-5; D is perhaps TRBD1 (6 bases). Germline values: CDR1 LNHDA, CDR2 SQIVND (reference sequence). V lost 4 bases and J 10 bases, leaving 29 bases between the germline ends. The CDR3 loop spans 18 amino acids. The CDR3 spells CASSTEVGFGGGGSPQHF. CDR3 nucleotides: TGTGCCAGTAGTACAGAAGTGGGTTTTGGGGGAGGGGGTTCACCCCAGCATTTT.

This clone has only a few counts. The rearrangement joins TRBV7-8 to TRBJ2-7; 7 positions match TRBD1. The CDR3 spans 15 residues. V shed 5 bases, J shed 3 bases, and the junction held 10 bases outside the gene matches. Germline V gene data show CDR1 as SGHVS and CDR2 as FQNEAQ. The CDR3 region has the DNA TGTGCCAGCAGCCCCGAGGACAGGACGGTCTACGAGCAGTACTTC. The encoded protein is CASSPEDRTVYEQYF.